The clone carrying this TCR beta chain occurred many times. Antigen unknown. The source of the sample is a study of T cells in Graves' hyperthyroidism and ophthalmopathy. Study-wide results and caveats: Researchers found most expanded thyroid clonotypes above 0.001 in blood as well.

The source material, RNA transcripts, was used to amplify TCR beta CDR3 regions. The HTBI primer set served for first-round RT-PCR of the TCR CDR3. TCRdb re-called the multiplex PCR reads with MiXCR, one entry per CDR3 protein. This sample has a few hundred thousand distinct CDR3 sequences, with roughly 14% found just once. V was cut by 0 bases and J by 4 bases, with 7 bases left in between. The CDR3 extends over 14 amino acids. CDR1 and CDR2 (germline): MNHEY, SVGAGI. The receptor comes from a woman aged 40-49 years with Graves' hyperthyroidism that later progressed to Graves' ophthalmopathy. The material sequenced was blood. The V gene is TRBV6-5, the J gene TRBJ2-1; D gene ambiguous. The CDR3: CASSYSAGYNEQFF. In DNA form, the CDR3 reads TGTGCCAGCAGTTACTCCGCCGGGTACAATGAGCAGTTCTTC.